The source of this T cell receptor (beta chain) is a study of blood T cell repertoires in COVID-19. Study context: PBMCs, B-cell-depleted T cells, or T cells provided the cDNA or gDNA that made up the material.

CDR1 and CDR2 from the germline V gene are SGHTA and FQGNSA. This CDR3 comprises 14 residues. Losses at the gene ends were 5 bases for V and 6 bases for J; bases not matched to a gene: 8. This clone was seen only a few times. Using immunoSEQ multiplex PCR, the repertoire was profiled, and TCRdb retains in-frame clones only, with some absent. Counted here are 150,000 or so clones, roughly 87% occurring once; the ten biggest clones make up 1.6%. V gene TRBV7-2 combines with J gene TRBJ1-2; 8 bases fit TRBD1. This sequence originates from a woman in her forties or fifties with acute or convalescent COVID-19. Sequencing was performed on peripheral blood. This chain's CDR3 is CASSPKQGEDGYTF. The CDR3 nucleotides are TGTGCCAGCAGCCCTAAACAGGGGGAGGATGGCTACACCTTC.